This T cell receptor beta chain was recovered during a study of blood T cell repertoires in COVID-19. Some clones are missing from TCRdb's copy, which holds only in-frame ones; the method was immunoSEQ multiplex PCR. There are about 430,000 clones in the sample; roughly 84% occur only once, and approximately 1.5% lies in the top ten. The V gene lost 1 base and the J gene lost 3 bases, with 7 bases spanning the gap. The germline CDR1 and CDR2 sequences are SGHVS and FNYEAQ. The CDR3 is 13 residues long. Specimen: PBMCs or T cells enriched from blood (not recorded which). This sequence originates from a woman under 30 who had been exposed to COVID-19. The rearrangement joins TRBV7-6 to TRBJ2-7; D remains ambiguous. The chain's CDR3 is CASSLGPDYEQYF. In DNA, the CDR3 is TGTGCCAGCAGCTTAGGGCCCGACTACGAGCAGTACTTC.